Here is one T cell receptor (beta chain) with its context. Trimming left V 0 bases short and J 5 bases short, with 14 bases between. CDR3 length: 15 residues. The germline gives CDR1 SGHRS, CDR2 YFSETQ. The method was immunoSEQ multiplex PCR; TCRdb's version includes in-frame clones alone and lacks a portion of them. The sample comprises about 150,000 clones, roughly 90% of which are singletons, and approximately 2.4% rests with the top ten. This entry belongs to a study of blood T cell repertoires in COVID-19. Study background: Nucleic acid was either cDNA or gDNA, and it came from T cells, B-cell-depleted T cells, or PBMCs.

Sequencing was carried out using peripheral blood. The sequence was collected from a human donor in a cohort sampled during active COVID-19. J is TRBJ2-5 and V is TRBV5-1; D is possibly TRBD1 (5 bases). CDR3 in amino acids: CASSLEPGMRETQYF. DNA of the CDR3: TGCGCCAGCAGCTTGGAGCCAGGGATGAGGGAGACCCAGTACTTC.